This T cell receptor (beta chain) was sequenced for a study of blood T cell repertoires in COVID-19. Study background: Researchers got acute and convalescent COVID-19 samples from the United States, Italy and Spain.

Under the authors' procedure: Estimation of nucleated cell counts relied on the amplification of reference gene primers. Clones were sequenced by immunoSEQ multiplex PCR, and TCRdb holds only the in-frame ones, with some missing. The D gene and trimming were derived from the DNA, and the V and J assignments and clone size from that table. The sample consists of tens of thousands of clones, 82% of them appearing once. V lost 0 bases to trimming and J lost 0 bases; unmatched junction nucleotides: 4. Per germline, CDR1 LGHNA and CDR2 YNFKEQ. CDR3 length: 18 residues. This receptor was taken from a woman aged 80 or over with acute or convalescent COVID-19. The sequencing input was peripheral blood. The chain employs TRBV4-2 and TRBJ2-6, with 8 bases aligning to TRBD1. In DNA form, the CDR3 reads TGTGCCAGCAGCCAAGAAAACAGGGGGATCTCTGGGGCCAACGTCCTGACTTTC. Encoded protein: CASSQENRGISGANVLTF.